The next 28 T cell receptor beta chains were all read from a single sample in a study of CD8 T cells in Susac syndrome. Reverse transcription of about 0.45 to 1 ug RNA was performed with random hexamers. TCRdb redid the calling of the immunoSEQ multiplex PCR reads with MiXCR, one entry per CDR3 protein. Of under 200,000 distinct CDR3 sequences listed, under 95% are singletons. The specimen sequenced was CD4+ T cells from PBMCs. The receptors come from a human donor with Susac syndrome.

The V call is TRBV29-1, the J call TRBJ1-1; D gene uncertain. Trimming removed 6 bases from V and 0 bases from J, with 8 bases in between. CDR1 is SQVTM, CDR2 ANQGSEA, per germline. The CDR3 spans 12 residues. For the CDR3, the DNA is TGCAGCGTCCGAACCATGAACACTGAAGCTTTCTTT. This codes for CSVRTMNTEAFF.

This clonotype was seen only a few times. V is TRBV5-1 and J is TRBJ2-7, with 7 positions matching TRBD1. CDR1 is SGHRS, CDR2 YFSETQ, per germline. The V segment lost 3 bases and the J segment 0 bases; nucleotides outside the gene matches: 3. This CDR3 contains 14 residues. The CDR3 DNA follows: TGCGCCAGCAGCTCCGACAGGGTCTCCTACGAGCAGTACTTC. Encoded protein: CASSSDRVSYEQYF.

The chain uses TRBV7-2 and TRBJ1-2, with D unclear. Germline V gene data show CDR1 as SGHTA and CDR2 as FQGNSA. This CDR3 contains 13 residues. V was trimmed by 1 base and J by 7 bases, leaving 10 bases between them. The CDR3 region is CASSLVGIPGYTF. CDR3 bases: TGTGCCAGCAGCTTAGTAGGGATCCCTGGCTACACCTTC.

CDR3 amino acids: CASSLGGFLNSEEQYF. The CDR3 DNA follows: TGTGCCAGCAGCTTGGGAGGGTTCCTTAACTCTGAAGAGCAGTACTTC. V is TRBV13 and J is TRBJ2-7; 7 nucleotides match TRBD2. CDR1 and CDR2 (germline): PRHDT, FYEKMQ (reference sequence). V was clipped by 3 bases and J by 7 bases; unmatched bases: 15. CDR3 length: 16 residues.

V gene TRBV19 combines with J gene TRBJ1-3; no reliable D call. CDR3 length: 14 residues. The germline CDR1 and CDR2 sequences are LNHDA and SQIVND (reference sequence). V gave up 3 bases and J gave up 0 bases, with 6 bases separating them. CDR3 loop: CASSMRSSGNTIYF. The CDR3 nucleotides read TGTGCCAGTAGTATGAGGAGCTCTGGAAACACCATATATTTT.

The CDR3 region has the DNA TGTGCCACCCGCGGGGGCAGGGACTCTGAGCAGTTCTTC. Amino acids: CATRGGRDSEQFF. The rearrangement uses TRBV24-1 and TRBJ2-1; weak D call: TRBD2 (7 bases). Germline CDR1 is KGHDR and CDR2 is SFDVKD. CDR3 length: 13 residues. V was pared by 9 bases and J by 9 bases, with 17 bases between.

V usage is TRBV6-2 or TRBV6-3 and J usage is TRBJ2-7, with D hard to call. V was shortened by 2 bases and J by 3 bases, with 8 bases between the two germline ends. Germline loops: CDR1 MNHEY, CDR2 SVGEGT. This CDR3 region has 13 residues. This CDR3 reads CASSYGPLYEQYF. CDR3 bases: TGTGCCAGCAGTTACGGTCCCCTCTACGAGCAGTACTTC.

The chain is built from TRBV5-1 and TRBJ1-4, with D perhaps TRBD1 (5 bases). Trimming removed 4 bases at V and 6 bases at J, with 16 bases between. The germline V gene encodes CDR1 SGHRS and CDR2 YFSETQ. The CDR3 spans 15 residues. The CDR3 protein is CASSLKRDGDEKLFF. CDR3 DNA sequence: TGCGCCAGCAGCCTAAAGCGGGACGGAGATGAAAAACTGTTTTTT.

The rearrangement uses TRBV30 and TRBJ2-1; D gene uncertain. The V gene's germline CDR1 is GTSNPN and CDR2 SVGIG (reference sequence). Trimming took off 3 bases at V and 12 bases at J, with 9 bases between the two ends. The CDR3 totals 10 residues. The CDR3 DNA is TGTGCCTGGAGCCAAACCCGGCAGTTCTTC. Residues: CAWSQTRQFF. Full variable domain (outside the CDR3, taken from reference TRBV30 and TRBJ2-1): SQTIHQWPATLVQPVGSPLSLECTVEGTSNPNLYWYRQAAGRGLQLLFYSVGIGQISSEVPQNLSASRPQDRQFILSSKKLLLSDSGFYLCAWSQTRQFFGPGTRLTVL.

The chain links TRBV7-2 to TRBJ2-7; no reliable D call. This CDR3 comprises 14 residues. Trimming removed 4 bases from V and 0 bases from J, with 10 bases in between. Germline CDR1 is SGHTA and CDR2 is FQGNSA. CDR3 region: CASSSMWGSYEQYF. The CDR3 coding sequence is TGTGCCAGCAGCTCGATGTGGGGCTCCTACGAGCAGTACTTC.

The V gene is TRBV3-1, the J gene TRBJ2-1; 8 bases are a match to TRBD2. The CDR3 length is 20 residues. V was clipped by 3 bases and J by 0 bases; unmatched bases: 16. The germline gives CDR1 LGHDT, CDR2 YNNKEL (reference sequence). Here the CDR3 reads CASSHPTGSSGVSSYNEQFF. In DNA form, the CDR3 reads TGTGCCAGCAGCCATCCCACGGGGAGTAGCGGGGTCAGCTCCTACAATGAGCAGTTCTTC.

This clonotype was detected only once. The V call is TRBV20-1, the J call TRBJ1-6, with 9 nucleotides matching TRBD1. Trimming removed 0 bases from V and 7 bases from J; junction bases left unmatched: 4. Looked up from germline, CDR1 is DFQATT and CDR2 is SNEGSKA (reference sequence). The CDR3 is 15 residues long. CDR3 loop: CSARERTGENSPLHF. The CDR3 bases are TGCAGTGCTAGAGAACGGACAGGGGAGAATTCACCCCTCCACTTT.

V gene TRBV12-3 or TRBV12-4 combines with J gene TRBJ1-2; D gene ambiguous. V was pared by 2 bases and J by 4 bases, with 11 bases between. The CDR3 spans 14 residues. The CDR3 DNA follows: TGTGCCAGCAGTTTATCGTCAGTGGGCTATGGCTACACCTTC. Translated, it gives CASSLSSVGYGYTF.

The chain is built from TRBV2 and TRBJ2-1; TRBD1 matches 10 bases. The CDR3 consists of 14 residues. Germline assignment: CDR1 SNHLY and CDR2 FYNNEI. Germline trimming cut 7 bases from V and 7 bases from J; bases unmatched to any gene: 7. The CDR3 loop is CASNPTGGKNEQFF. DNA of the CDR3: TGTGCCAGCAATCCGACAGGGGGCAAAAATGAGCAGTTCTTC.

CDR3 sequence: CASTLDREAGYTF. CDR3 coding DNA: TGTGCCAGCACCCTAGACAGGGAGGCTGGCTACACCTTC. V usage is TRBV6-5 and J usage is TRBJ1-2; 7 nucleotides match TRBD1. The CDR3 sequence is 13 residues long. With 7 bases clipped from V and 7 bases from J, the junction kept 9 bases outside the gene matches. Germline loops: CDR1 MNHEY, CDR2 SVGAGI.

The chain joins TRBV2 to TRBJ1-4; D gene uncertain. Trimming took 3 bases from V and 8 from J, leaving 4 bases between them. CDR3 size: 11 residues. Germline V gives CDR1 SNHLY, CDR2 FYNNEI. CDR3 sequence: CASSEGEKLFF. The DNA of the CDR3 is TGTGCCAGCAGTGAGGGGGAAAAACTGTTTTTT. The full variable domain, completed using reference TRBV2 and TRBJ1-4, is EPEVTQTPSHQVTQMGQEVILRCVPISNHLYFYWYRQILGQKVEFLVSFYNNEISEKSEIFDDQFSVERPDGSNFTLKIRSTKLEDSAMYFCASSEGEKLFFGSGTQLSVL.

The V and J genes are TRBV5-1 and TRBJ1-1, with a weak D call TRBD1 (6 bases). The CDR3 contains 13 residues. The V gene's germline CDR1 is SGHRS and CDR2 YFSETQ. V lost 7 bases and J lost 3, with 13 bases in between. The CDR3 coding sequence is TGCGCCAGCGCAAACAGGGACGACACTGAAGCTTTCTTT. It yields the protein CASANRDDTEAFF.

This chain links TRBV6-2 or TRBV6-3 with TRBJ2-3; D not resolved. Germline loops: CDR1 MNHEY, CDR2 SVGEGT. V dropped 4 bases and J dropped 6 bases, with 20 bases sitting between them. The CDR3 has 16 residues. The CDR3 here is CASSSGPPRAGDTQYF. The CDR3 DNA sequence: TGTGCCAGCAGTTCCGGGCCTCCCCGGGCCGGGGATACGCAGTATTTT.

The CDR3 spells CASSEEGRSYGYTF. The CDR3 DNA is TGTGCCAGCAGTGAAGAAGGCCGTTCCTATGGCTACACCTTC. The gene calls are TRBV2 and TRBJ1-2, with D hard to call. Looked up from germline, CDR1 is SNHLY and CDR2 is FYNNEI. CDR3 length: 14 residues. Trimming pared 1 base from V and 4 bases from J, leaving 10 bases between.

This chain joins TRBV20-1 and TRBJ2-1; D gene ambiguous. From germline, CDR1 is DFQATT and CDR2 SNEGSKA (reference sequence). Trimming took 3 bases from V and 0 from J, leaving 9 bases between them. This CDR3 region has 14 residues. DNA of the CDR3: TGCAGTGCTAGCGTCCGGGCCTCCTACAATGAGCAGTTCTTC. This encodes CSASVRASYNEQFF.

This sequence joins TRBV14 and TRBJ2-1, with a weak D call TRBD1 (8 bases). Looked up from germline, CDR1 is SGHDN and CDR2 is FVKESK. V was shortened by 1 base and J by 9 bases, with 13 bases between the two germline ends. The CDR3 extends over 14 amino acids. The CDR3 nucleotides are TGTGCCAGCAGCCAAGCTCACAGGGGGGGTGAGCAGTTCTTC. Protein product: CASSQAHRGGEQFF.

This chain connects TRBV9 to TRBJ2-5; D gene ambiguous. Looked up from germline, CDR1 is SGDLS and CDR2 is YYNGEE. V shed 3 bases and J shed 5 bases, with 8 bases lying between them. The length of the CDR3 is 12 residues. The CDR3 coding sequence is TGTGCCAGCAGCGCTGAAGGGGAGACCCAGTACTTC. This encodes CASSAEGETQYF.

This chain uses TRBV12-3 or TRBV12-4 with TRBJ2-7; D is unclear. The CDR3 consists of 13 residues. The germline V and J ends were trimmed by 6 bases and 5 bases, with 14 bases remaining between them. The CDR3 here is CASSRIGRHEQYF. CDR3 bases: TGTGCCAGCAGCCGCATTGGAAGGCACGAGCAGTACTTC.

DNA of the CDR3: TGTGCCATCAGTGATCACGTTGGCGGGGGGATCTACAATGAGCAGTTCTTC. It specifies CAISDHVGGGIYNEQFF. The chain recombines TRBV10-3 with TRBJ2-1; 8 bases fit TRBD2. In germline, CDR1 is ENHRY, CDR2 SYGVKD. The CDR3 sequence is 17 residues long. J gave up 3 bases and V 3 bases, and 10 bases lay outside the gene matches.

This rearrangement joins TRBV29-1 to TRBJ2-7; a possible D gene is TRBD1 (5 bases). Trimming stripped 1 base from V and 2 bases from J, with 12 bases between. The CDR3 is 14 amino acids. CDR1 is SQVTM, CDR2 ANQGSEA, per germline. DNA for the CDR3: TGCAGCGTTGAAGTGGGCTGGGGCGCCTACGAGCAGTACTTC. Its translation is CSVEVGWGAYEQYF.

This sequence joins TRBV15 and TRBJ1-2; D unresolved. The V and J ends lost 0 bases and 4 bases respectively, with 9 bases between them. Germline CDR1 is LNHNV and CDR2 is YYDKDF (reference sequence). The CDR3 consists of 14 residues. The CDR3 region is CATSREGNGYGYTF. The CDR3 region has the DNA TGTGCCACCAGCAGAGAAGGGAATGGCTATGGCTACACCTTC.

This chain joins TRBV20-1 and TRBJ2-2, with 9 bases matching TRBD1. The junction had 2 bases not matched to a gene; V was cut back by 2 bases and J by 4 bases. CDR1 is DFQATT and CDR2 is SNEGSKA in the germline V gene (reference sequence). The CDR3 totals 14 residues. The CDR3 bases are TGCAGTGCTAGACCGACAGGGGGCACCGGGGAGCTGTTTTTT. This codes for CSARPTGGTGELFF.

The V and J genes are TRBV7-2 and TRBJ1-4; maybe TRBD1 (5 bases). V was pared by 5 bases and J by 8 bases, with 18 bases between. The germline V gene encodes CDR1 SGHTA and CDR2 FQGNSA. This CDR3 is built from 15 residues. This CDR3 is CASSARQGREEKLFF. For the CDR3, the DNA is TGTGCCAGCAGCGCAAGGCAGGGACGAGAGGAAAAACTGTTTTTT.